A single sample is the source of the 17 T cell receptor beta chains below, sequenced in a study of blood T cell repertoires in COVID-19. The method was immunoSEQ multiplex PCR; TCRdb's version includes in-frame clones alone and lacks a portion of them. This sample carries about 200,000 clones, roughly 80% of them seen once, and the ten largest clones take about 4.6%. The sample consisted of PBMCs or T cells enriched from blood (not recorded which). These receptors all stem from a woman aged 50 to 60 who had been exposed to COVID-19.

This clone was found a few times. The CDR3 DNA reads as TGTGCCAGCAGTTATGGGAGGGGGAGGCAGCCCCAGCATTTT. Encoded protein: CASSYGRGRQPQHF. This sequence joins TRBV6-2 or TRBV6-3 and TRBJ1-5, with a weak D call TRBD1 (6 bases). Germline V gene lookup returns CDR1 MNHEY and CDR2 SVGEGT. V was cut by 3 bases and J by 7 bases, with 13 bases left in between. The CDR3 has 14 amino acids.

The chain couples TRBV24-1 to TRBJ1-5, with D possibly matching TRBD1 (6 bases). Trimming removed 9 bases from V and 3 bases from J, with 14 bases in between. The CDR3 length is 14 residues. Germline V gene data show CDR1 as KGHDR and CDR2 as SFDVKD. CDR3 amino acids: CATQSAGANQPQHF. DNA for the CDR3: TGTGCCACCCAGTCGGCAGGGGCCAATCAGCCCCAGCATTTT.

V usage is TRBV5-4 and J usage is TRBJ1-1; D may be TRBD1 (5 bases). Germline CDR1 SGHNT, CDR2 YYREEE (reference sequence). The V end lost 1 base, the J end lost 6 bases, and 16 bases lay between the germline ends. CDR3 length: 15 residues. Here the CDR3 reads CASSLPGTGVAEAFF. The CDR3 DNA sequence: TGTGCCAGCAGCTTGCCAGGGACTGGGGTCGCTGAAGCTTTCTTT. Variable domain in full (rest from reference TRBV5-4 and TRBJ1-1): ETGVTQSPTHLIKTRGQQVTLRCSSQSGHNTVSWYQQALGQGPQFIFQYYREEENGRGNFPPRFSGLQFPNYSSELNVNALELDDSALYLCASSLPGTGVAEAFFGQGTRLTVV.

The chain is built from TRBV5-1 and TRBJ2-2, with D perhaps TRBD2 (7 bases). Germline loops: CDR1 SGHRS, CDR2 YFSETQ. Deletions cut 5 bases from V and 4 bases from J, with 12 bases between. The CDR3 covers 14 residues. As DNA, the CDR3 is TGCGCCAGCAGACAGGGAGGGGTCACCGGGGAGCTGTTTTTT. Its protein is CASRQGGVTGELFF.

The CDR3, as DNA: TGTGCCAGCCGACTCGGACACTCTGGAAACACCATATATTTT. Its translation is CASRLGHSGNTIYF. The J gene is TRBJ1-3, the V gene TRBV3-1 (or the pseudogene TRBV3-2); D may be TRBD1 (5 bases). The germline gives CDR1 LGHDT, CDR2 YNNKEL (reference sequence). This CDR3 is built from 14 residues. The V end lost 8 bases, the J end lost 0 bases, and 11 bases lay between the germline ends.

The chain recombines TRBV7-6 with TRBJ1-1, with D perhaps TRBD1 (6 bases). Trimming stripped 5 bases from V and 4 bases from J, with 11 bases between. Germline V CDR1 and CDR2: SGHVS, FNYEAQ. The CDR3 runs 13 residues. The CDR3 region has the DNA TGTGCCAGCAGCAATCAAGGGGGCACTGAAGCTTTCTTT. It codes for CASSNQGGTEAFF.

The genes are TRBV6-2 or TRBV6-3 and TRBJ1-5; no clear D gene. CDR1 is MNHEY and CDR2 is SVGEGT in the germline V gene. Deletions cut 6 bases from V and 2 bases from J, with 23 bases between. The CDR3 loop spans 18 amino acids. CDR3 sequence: CASSHLSLPNHGNQPQHF. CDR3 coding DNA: TGTGCCAGCAGCCATCTCAGTCTTCCGAACCATGGCAATCAGCCCCAGCATTTT.

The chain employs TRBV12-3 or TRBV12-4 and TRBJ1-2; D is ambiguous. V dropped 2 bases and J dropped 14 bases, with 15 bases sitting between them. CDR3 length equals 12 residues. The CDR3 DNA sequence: TGTGCCAGCAGTTTACGCGCCGTCCTCAGGACCTTC. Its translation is CASSLRAVLRTF.

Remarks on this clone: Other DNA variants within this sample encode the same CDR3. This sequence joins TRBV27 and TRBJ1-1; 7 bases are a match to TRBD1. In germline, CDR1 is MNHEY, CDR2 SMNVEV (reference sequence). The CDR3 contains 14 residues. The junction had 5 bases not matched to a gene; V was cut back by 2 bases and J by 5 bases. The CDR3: CASSLKGAGTEAFF. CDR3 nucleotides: TGTGCCAGCAGTTTAAAGGGGGCTGGTACTGAAGCTTTCTTT.

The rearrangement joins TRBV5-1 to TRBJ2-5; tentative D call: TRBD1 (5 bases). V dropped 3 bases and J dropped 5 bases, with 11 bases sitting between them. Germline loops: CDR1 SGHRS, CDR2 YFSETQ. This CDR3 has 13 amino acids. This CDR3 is CASSSQGVETQYF. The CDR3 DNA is TGCGCCAGCAGCTCCCAAGGGGTCGAGACCCAGTACTTC.

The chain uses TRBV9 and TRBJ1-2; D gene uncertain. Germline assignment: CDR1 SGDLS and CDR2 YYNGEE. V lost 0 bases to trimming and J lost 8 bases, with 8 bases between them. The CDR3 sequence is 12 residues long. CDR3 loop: CASSVGWAGYTF. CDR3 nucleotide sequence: TGTGCCAGCAGCGTAGGATGGGCCGGCTACACCTTC.

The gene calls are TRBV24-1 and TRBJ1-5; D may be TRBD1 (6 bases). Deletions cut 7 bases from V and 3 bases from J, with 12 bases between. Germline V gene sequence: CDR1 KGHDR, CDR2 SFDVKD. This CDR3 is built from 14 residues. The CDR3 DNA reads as TGTGCCACCAGCGAAACAGGGAACAATCAGCCCCAGCATTTT. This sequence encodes CATSETGNNQPQHF.

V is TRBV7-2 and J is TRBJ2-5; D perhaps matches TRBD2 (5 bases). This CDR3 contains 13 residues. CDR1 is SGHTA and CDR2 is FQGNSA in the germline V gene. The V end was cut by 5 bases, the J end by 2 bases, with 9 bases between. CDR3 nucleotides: TGTGCCAGCAGCATCGGACTTCAAGAGACCCAGTACTTC. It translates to CASSIGLQETQYF. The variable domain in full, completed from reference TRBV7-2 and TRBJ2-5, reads GAGVSQSPSNKVTEKGKDVELRCDPISGHTALYWYRQSLGQGLEFLIYFQGNSAPDKSGLPSDRFSAERTGGSVSTLTIQRTQQEDSAVYLCASSIGLQETQYFGPGTRLLVL.

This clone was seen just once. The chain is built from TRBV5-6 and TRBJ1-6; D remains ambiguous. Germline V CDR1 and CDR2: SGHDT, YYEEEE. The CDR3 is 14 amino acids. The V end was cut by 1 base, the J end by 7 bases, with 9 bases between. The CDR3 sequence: CASSLQALNSPLHF. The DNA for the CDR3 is TGTGCCAGCAGCTTGCAGGCTCTGAATTCACCCCTCCACTTT.

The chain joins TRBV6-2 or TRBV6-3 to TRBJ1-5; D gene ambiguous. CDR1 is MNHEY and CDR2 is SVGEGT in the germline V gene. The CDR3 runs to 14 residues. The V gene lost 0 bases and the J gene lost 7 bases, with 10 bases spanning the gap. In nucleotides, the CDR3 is TGTGCCAGCAGTTACTCGAACTTGGAGCAGCCCCAGCATTTT. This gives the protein CASSYSNLEQPQHF.

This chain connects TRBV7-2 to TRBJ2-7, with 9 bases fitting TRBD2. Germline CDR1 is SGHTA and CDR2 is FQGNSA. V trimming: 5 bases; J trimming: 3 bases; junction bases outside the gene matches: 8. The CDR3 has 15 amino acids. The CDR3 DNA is TGTGCCAGCAGCATAAGACTAGCGGAGGGCTACGAGCAGTACTTC. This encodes CASSIRLAEGYEQYF.

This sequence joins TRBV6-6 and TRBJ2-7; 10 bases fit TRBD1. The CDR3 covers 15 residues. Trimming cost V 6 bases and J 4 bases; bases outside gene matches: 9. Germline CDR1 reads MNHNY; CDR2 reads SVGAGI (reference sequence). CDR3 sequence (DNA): TGTGCCAGCAGCCTTGGGACAGGGGCCGGATACGAGCAGTACTTC. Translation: CASSLGTGAGYEQYF.